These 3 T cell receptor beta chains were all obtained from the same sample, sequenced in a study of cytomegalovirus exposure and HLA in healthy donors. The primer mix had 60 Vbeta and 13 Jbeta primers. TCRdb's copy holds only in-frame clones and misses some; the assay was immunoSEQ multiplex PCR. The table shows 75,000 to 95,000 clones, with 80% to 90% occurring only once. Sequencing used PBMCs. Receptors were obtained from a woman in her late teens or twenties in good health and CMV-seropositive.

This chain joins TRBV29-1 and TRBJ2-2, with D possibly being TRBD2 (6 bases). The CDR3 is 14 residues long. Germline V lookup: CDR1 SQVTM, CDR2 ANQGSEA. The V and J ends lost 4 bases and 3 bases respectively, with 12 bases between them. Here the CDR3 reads CSVGGDGHTGELFF. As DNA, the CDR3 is TGCAGCGTTGGGGGGGACGGGCACACCGGGGAGCTGTTTTTT.

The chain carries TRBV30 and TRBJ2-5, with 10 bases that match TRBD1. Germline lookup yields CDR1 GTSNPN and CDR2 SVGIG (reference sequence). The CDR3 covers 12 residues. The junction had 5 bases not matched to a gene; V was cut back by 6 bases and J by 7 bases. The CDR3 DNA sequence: TGTGCCTGCGACAGGGGGCCAGGGACCCAGTACTTC. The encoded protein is CACDRGPGTQYF. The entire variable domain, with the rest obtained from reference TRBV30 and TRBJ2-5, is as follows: SQTIHQWPATLVQPVGSPLSLECTVEGTSNPNLYWYRQAAGRGLQLLFYSVGIGQISSEVPQNLSASRPQDRQFILSSKKLLLSDSGFYLCACDRGPGTQYFGPGTRLLVL.

In DNA, the CDR3 is TGCGCCAGCAGCCGAGTGGGACAAACGAACACTGAAGCTTTCTTT. This gives the protein CASSRVGQTNTEAFF. The chain couples TRBV4-1 to TRBJ1-1; D possibly corresponds to TRBD1 (6 bases). The CDR3 is 15 residues long. V lost 4 bases to trimming and J lost 1 base, with 13 bases between them. Germline V gives CDR1 MGHRA, CDR2 YSYEKL.